These T cell receptor beta chains were read from a single sample in a study of T cell responses to AZD1222 COVID-19 vaccine. Clones were read by immunoSEQ multiplex PCR, and TCRdb kept only the in-frame ones, dropping some. This sample has tens of thousands of clones, with roughly 86% found just once. The sample here was peripheral blood, taken on day 0 of AZD1222 vaccination. The receptors were sampled from an adult in good health. CDR3s include the opening cysteine and the closing phenylalanine or tryptophan.

TRBV6-5,CASSSGTSFYEQYF
TRBV7-9,CASSKQGGNYGYTF
TRBV19,CASRRQSSGNTIYF
TRBV7-2,CASSYTGTSVSYEQYF
TRBV14,CASSQTTYEQYF
TRBV9,CASTREGFGNTEAFF
TRBV24-1,CATSDPGQGNYGYTF
TRBV6-5,CASSYDTLLGTDTQYF
TRBV7-8,CASSPAYTGGAGQPQHF
TRBV2,CASSEYKGQVYNEQFF
TRBV28,CASSFTADTQYF
TRBV21-1,CASSNRGLWHSPLHF
TRBV4-1,CASSRLNTGELFF
TRBV29-1,CSVKAGTVSNTGELFF
TRBV6-5,CASSPYSNQPQHF
TRBV6-2/TRBV6-3,CASSYEDYNEQFF
TRBV2,CASTQGIGSPLHF
TRBV29-1,CSVTGATNEKLFF
TRBV18,CASSPPGQASYNEQFF
TRBV6-2/TRBV6-3,CASSYSAGHTGELFF
TRBV12-3/TRBV12-4,CASSFYRVETQYF
TRBV4-2,CASSQDTGKQPQHF
TRBV13,CASEENTEAFF
TRBV7-9,CASSPPGGSGANVLTF
TRBV2,CASSDRGAAIQETQYF
TRBV28,CASASLGGREKLFF
TRBV5-1,CASRETGVGRTEAFF
TRBV11-2,CASSSIRSTGEGNIQYF
TRBV28,CASSPDSYGYTF
TRBV20-1,CSASLLGLISSEQFF
TRBV7-9,CASTSGYQETQYF
TRBV6-2/TRBV6-3,CASSYSIGGLAAKNIQYF
TRBV11-3,CASSLGGQVTDTQYF
TRBV2,CASSEGGAGYTF
TRBV27,CASSLFGTSDSYNEQFF
TRBV29-1,CSAGGPGQGNEKLFF
TRBV21-1,CASSNREASSYEQYF
TRBV9,CASSVDLNTEAFF
TRBV29-1,CSVETLGLADNEQFF
TRBV3-1/TRBV3-2,CASSQELVTDTQYF